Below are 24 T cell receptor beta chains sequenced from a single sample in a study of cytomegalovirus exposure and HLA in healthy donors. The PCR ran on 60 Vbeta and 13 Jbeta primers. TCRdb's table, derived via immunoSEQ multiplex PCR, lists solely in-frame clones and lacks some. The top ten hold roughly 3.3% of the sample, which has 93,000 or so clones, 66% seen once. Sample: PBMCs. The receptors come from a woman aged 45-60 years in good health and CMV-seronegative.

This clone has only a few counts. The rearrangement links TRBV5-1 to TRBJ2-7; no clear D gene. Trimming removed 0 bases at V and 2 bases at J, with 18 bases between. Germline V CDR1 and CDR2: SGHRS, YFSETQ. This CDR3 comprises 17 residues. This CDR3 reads CASSLDPQLDHTYEQYF. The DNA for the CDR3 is TGCGCCAGCAGCTTGGACCCGCAGCTAGATCATACCTACGAGCAGTACTTC.

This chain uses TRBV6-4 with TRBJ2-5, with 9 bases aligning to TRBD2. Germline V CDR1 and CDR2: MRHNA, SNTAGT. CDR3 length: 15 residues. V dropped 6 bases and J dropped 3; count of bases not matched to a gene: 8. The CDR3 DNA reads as TGTGCCAGCAGGGGGGCGGGGGGGGCGAAAGAGACCCAGTACTTC. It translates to CASRGAGGAKETQYF.

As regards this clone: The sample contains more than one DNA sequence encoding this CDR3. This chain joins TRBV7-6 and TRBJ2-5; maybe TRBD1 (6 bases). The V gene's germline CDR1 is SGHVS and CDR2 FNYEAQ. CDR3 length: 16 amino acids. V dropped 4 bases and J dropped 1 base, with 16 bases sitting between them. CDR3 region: CASSSRGVRGQETQYF. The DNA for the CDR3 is TGTGCCAGCAGCTCCAGGGGAGTGAGAGGCCAAGAGACCCAGTACTTC. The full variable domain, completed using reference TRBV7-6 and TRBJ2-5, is GAGVSQSPRYKVTKRGQDVALRCDPISGHVSLYWYRQALGQGPEFLTYFNYEAQQDKSGLPNDRFSAERPEGSISTLTIQRTEQRDSAMYRCASSSRGVRGQETQYFGPGTRLLVL.

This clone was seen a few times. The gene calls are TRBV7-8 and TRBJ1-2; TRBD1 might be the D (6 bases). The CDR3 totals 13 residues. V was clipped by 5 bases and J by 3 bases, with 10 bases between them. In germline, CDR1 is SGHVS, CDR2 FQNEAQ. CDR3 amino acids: CASSPRQDYGYTF. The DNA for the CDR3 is TGTGCCAGCAGCCCCCGACAGGACTATGGCTACACCTTC.

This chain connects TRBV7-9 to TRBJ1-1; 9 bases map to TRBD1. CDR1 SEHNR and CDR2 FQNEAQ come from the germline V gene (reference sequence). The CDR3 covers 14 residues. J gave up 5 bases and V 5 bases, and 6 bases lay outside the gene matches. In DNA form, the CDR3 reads TGTGCCAGCAGCAAGGGGACAGGGTGGACTGAAGCTTTCTTT. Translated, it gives CASSKGTGWTEAFF.

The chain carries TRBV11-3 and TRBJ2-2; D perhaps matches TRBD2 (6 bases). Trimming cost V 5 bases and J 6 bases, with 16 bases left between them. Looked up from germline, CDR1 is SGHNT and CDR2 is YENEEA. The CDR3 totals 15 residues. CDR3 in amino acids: CASSASTSFPGELFF. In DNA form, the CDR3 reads TGTGCCAGCAGCGCCTCTACTAGCTTTCCCGGGGAGCTGTTTTTT.

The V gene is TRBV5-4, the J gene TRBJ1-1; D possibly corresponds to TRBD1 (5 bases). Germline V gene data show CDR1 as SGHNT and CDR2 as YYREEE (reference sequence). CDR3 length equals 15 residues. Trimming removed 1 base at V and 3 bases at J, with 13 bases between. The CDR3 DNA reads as TGTGCCAGCAGCTTGACGGGACTCGGGGACACTGAAGCTTTCTTT. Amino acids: CASSLTGLGDTEAFF.

In DNA form, the CDR3 reads TGTGCCAGCAGCCCCCGGACAGGCCCTTGGAGTGGTGGCTACACCTTC. This gives the protein CASSPRTGPWSGGYTF. J is TRBJ1-2 and V is TRBV11-2; 7 bases are a match to TRBD1. There are 16 residues in the CDR3. With V trimmed by 5 bases and J by 7 bases, 16 bases remained unmatched. Germline assignment: CDR1 SGHAT and CDR2 FQNNGV.

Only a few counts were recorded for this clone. DNA of the CDR3: TGCGCCAGCAGCTTCCTGGACAGGGGGCGAACAGATACGCAGTATTTT. It yields the protein CASSFLDRGRTDTQYF. The rearrangement uses TRBV5-1 and TRBJ2-3, with 11 positions matching TRBD1. The V and J ends lost 2 bases and 3 bases, in that order; junction bases with no gene match: 5. This CDR3 is 16 amino acids long. CDR1 and CDR2 (germline): SGHRS, YFSETQ.

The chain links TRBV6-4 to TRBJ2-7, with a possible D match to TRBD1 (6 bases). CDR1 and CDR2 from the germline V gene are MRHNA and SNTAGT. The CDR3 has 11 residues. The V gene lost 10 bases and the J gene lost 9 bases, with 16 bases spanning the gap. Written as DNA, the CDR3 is TGTGCCATCACAGGGCCCAAGGGGCAGTACTTC. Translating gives CAITGPKGQYF.

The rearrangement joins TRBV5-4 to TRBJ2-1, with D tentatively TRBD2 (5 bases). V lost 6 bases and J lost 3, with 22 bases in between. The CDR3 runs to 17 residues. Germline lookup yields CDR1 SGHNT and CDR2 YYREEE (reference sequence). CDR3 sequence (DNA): TGTGCCAGCACTGCGTACAGCCGGACTCTCGGCTACAATGAGCAGTTCTTC. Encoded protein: CASTAYSRTLGYNEQFF. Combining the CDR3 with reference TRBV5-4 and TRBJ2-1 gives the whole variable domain ETGVTQSPTHLIKTRGQQVTLRCSSQSGHNTVSWYQQALGQGPQFIFQYYREEENGRGNFPPRFSGLQFPNYSSELNVNALELDDSALYLCASTAYSRTLGYNEQFFGPGTRLTVL.

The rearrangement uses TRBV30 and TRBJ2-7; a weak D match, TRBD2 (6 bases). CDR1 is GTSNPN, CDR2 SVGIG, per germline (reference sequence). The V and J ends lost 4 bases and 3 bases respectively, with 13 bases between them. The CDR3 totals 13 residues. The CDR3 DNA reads TGTGCCTGGAACCGGGGACTCAACTACGAGCAGTACTTC. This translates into CAWNRGLNYEQYF.

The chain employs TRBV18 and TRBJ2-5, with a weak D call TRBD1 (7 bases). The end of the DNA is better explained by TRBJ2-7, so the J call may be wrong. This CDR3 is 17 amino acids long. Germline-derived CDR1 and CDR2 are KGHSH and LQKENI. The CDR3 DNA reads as TGTGCCAGCTCACCATCTTCAGAGACAGGGAGGTCCTACGAGCAGTACTTC. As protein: CASSPSSETGRSYEQYF.

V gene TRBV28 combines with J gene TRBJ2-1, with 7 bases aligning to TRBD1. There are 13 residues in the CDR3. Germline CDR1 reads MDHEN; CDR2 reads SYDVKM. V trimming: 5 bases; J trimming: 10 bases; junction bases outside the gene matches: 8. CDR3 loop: CASSADRVSEQFF. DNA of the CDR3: TGTGCCAGCAGTGCCGACAGGGTCTCCGAGCAGTTCTTC.

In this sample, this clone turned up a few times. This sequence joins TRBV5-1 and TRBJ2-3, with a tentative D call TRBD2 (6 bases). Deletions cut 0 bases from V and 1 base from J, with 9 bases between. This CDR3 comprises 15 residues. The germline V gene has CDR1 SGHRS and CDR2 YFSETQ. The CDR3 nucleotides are TGCGCCAGCAGCTTGGGAGGGACTGGCACAGATACGCAGTATTTT. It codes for CASSLGGTGTDTQYF.

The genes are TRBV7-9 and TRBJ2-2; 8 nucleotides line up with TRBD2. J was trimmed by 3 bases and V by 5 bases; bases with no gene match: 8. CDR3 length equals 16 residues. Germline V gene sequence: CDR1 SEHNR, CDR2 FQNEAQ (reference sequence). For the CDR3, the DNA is TGTGCCAGCAGCCCGATAGCGGGATTTCACACCGGGGAGCTGTTTTTT. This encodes CASSPIAGFHTGELFF. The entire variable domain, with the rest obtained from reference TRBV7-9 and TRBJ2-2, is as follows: DTGVSQNPRHKITKRGQNVTFRCDPISEHNRLYWYRQTLGQGPEFLTYFQNEAQLEKSRLLSDRFSAERPKGSFSTLEIQRTEQGDSAMYLCASSPIAGFHTGELFFGEGSRLTVL.

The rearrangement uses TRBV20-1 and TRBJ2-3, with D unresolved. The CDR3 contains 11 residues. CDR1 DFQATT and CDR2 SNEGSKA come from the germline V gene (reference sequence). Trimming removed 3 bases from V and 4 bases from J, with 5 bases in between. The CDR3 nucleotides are TGCAGTGCTAGCCCCTCAGATACGCAGTATTTT. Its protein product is CSASPSDTQYF.

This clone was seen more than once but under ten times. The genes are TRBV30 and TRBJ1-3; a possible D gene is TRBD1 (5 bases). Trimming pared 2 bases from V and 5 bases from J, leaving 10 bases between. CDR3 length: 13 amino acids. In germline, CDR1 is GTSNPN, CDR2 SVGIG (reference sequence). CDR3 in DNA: TGTGCCTGGAGTTCGGGGGACCGAAACACCATATATTTT. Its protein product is CAWSSGDRNTIYF. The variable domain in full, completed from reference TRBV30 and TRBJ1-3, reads SQTIHQWPATLVQPVGSPLSLECTVEGTSNPNLYWYRQAAGRGLQLLFYSVGIGQISSEVPQNLSASRPQDRQFILSSKKLLLSDSGFYLCAWSSGDRNTIYFGEGSWLTVV.

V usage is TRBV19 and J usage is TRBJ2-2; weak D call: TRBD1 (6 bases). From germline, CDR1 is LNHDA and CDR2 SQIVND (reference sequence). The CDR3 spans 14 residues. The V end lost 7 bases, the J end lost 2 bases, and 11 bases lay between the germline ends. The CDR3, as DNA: TGTGCCAGTAAGGGGGAAGTAAACACCGGGGAGCTGTTTTTT. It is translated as CASKGEVNTGELFF.

The CDR3 sequence is CASSTEGAIPLDEQFF. The CDR3 DNA reads as TGTGCCAGCAGTACCGAAGGGGCCATTCCCCTCGATGAGCAGTTCTTC. This chain links TRBV28 with TRBJ2-1; tentative D call: TRBD1 (5 bases). With 5 bases removed from V and 8 bases from J, the gap between germline ends came to 22 bases. The germline CDR1 and CDR2 sequences are MDHEN and SYDVKM. The CDR3 totals 16 residues.

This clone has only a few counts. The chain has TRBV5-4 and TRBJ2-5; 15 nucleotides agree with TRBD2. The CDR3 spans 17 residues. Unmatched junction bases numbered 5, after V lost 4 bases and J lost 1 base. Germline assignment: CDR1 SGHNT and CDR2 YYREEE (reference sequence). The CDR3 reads CASSEGLAGGLQETQYF. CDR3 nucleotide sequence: TGTGCCAGCAGCGAGGGACTAGCGGGAGGCCTCCAAGAGACCCAGTACTTC. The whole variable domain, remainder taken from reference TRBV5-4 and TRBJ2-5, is ETGVTQSPTHLIKTRGQQVTLRCSSQSGHNTVSWYQQALGQGPQFIFQYYREEENGRGNFPPRFSGLQFPNYSSELNVNALELDDSALYLCASSEGLAGGLQETQYFGPGTRLLVL.

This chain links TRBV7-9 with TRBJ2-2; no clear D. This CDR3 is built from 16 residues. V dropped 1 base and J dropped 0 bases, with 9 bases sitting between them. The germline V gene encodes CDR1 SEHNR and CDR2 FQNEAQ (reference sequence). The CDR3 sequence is CASSLGSLSNTGELFF. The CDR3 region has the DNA TGTGCCAGCAGCTTAGGTAGCCTTTCGAACACCGGGGAGCTGTTTTTT.

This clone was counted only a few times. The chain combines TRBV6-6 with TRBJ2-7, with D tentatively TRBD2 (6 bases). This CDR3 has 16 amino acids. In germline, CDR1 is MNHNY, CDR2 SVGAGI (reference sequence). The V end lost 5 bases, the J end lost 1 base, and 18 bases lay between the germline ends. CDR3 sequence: CASSPLLEGKSYEQYF. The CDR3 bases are TGTGCCAGCAGTCCCTTGTTGGAGGGCAAGTCCTACGAGCAGTACTTC.

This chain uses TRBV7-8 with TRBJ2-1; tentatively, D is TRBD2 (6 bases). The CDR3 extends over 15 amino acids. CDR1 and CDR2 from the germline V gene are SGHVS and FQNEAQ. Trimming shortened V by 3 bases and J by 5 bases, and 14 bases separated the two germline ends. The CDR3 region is CASSFDGLSNNEQFF. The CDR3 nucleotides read TGTGCCAGCAGCTTTGACGGACTATCCAACAATGAGCAGTTCTTC.